A selection of T cell receptor beta chains follows, all from one sample in a study of cytomegalovirus exposure and HLA in healthy donors. This table comes from immunoSEQ multiplex PCR, and its TCRdb copy is limited to in-frame clones, with some not included. This sample contains around 71,000 clones. The specimen sequenced was PBMCs. Receptors originate from a woman in her 30s in good health and CMV-seronegative. CDR3s leave out the opening cysteine and the closing phenylalanine or tryptophan.

v_call cdr3_aa
TRBV7-8 ASSLGLGQTDTQY
TRBV29-1 SVESRVTGQPH
TRBV4-3 ASSQDRLQY
TRBV29-1 SVEEDRVHEQY
TRBV7-2 ASSFYVAKEQY
TRBV6-5 ASRVLAAGELF
TRBV7-3 ASSKGGRDEQY
TRBV4-3 ASSQVTGGVQPQH
TRBV7-9 ASSLEGGTEAF
TRBV7-8 ASSGGPQGNTIY
TRBV18 ASLRTSGYNEQF
TRBV6-5 ASAVLGQGGYRAF
TRBV5-1 ASSTGTSRETQY
TRBV4-1 ASSQSGRDRGTGELF
TRBV5-1 ASSLAATSGANVLT
TRBV19 ASSTEGGSSGSGYT
TRBV28 ASSLLGSRYEQY
TRBV28 ASSLGGVQETQY
TRBV13 ASSSQTTGNEQF
TRBV6-6 ASSYPSGEQY